This T cell receptor beta chain was recovered during a study of T cell responses to AZD1222 COVID-19 vaccine. Study-wide points: Unmutated regions of variants are reportedly targeted by nearly half of spike-specific TCRs. When two AZD1222 doses had been given, Spike-specific TCR breadth and depth rose. Dominant at 160-218 and 743-854, vaccine-associated CD4 TCRs also spanned spike.

The protocol was immunoSEQ multiplex PCR, while the TCRdb copy is restricted to in-frame clones and leaves out a portion. The sample carries about 100,000 clones, over 75% recorded once. Deletions cut 3 bases from V and 4 bases from J, with 11 bases between. Germline assignment: CDR1 SGHVS and CDR2 FQNEAQ. The CDR3 length is 14 residues. Turning to this clone: Its antigen is unidentified.

Specimen: peripheral blood, collected on day 0 of MenACWY control vaccination. This TCR came from an adult in good health. The chain recombines TRBV7-8 with TRBJ2-3, with a tentative D call TRBD1 (7 bases). For the CDR3, the DNA is TGTGCCAGCAGCTTCGGAGGGGGCGCAGATACGCAGTATTTT. This sequence encodes CASSFGGGADTQYF.